A single sample is the source of the 30 T cell receptor beta chains below, sequenced in a study of tumor-infiltrating lymphocytes in primary liver carcinoma. The source material, 20-30 mg of unsorted bulk tissue, was used to co-extract RNA and DNA. A constant-region primer primed TCR beta cDNA synthesis from 500 ng of total RNA. The TCR beta library was amplified through three nested multiplex PCR rounds in a modified ARM-PCR procedure. Researchers ran the first two PCR rounds for roughly 10 cycles each with TRBV1-TRBV30 forward primers and a C-beta reverse primer. TCRdb ran MiXCR on the multiplex PCR reads and lists one entry per CDR3 protein. The sample lists about 78,000 distinct CDR3 sequences; 71% were seen once. The sequencing sample was made of liver tumor tissue from sampling region 4. Subset specified: tumor region T4, right-lateral pole. The origin of the receptors is a woman between 55 and 75 years old with primary liver carcinoma and hepatitis B virus infection.

Turning to this clonotype: This may be a read error, as it is one base from a much larger clone. The conserved final phenylalanine or tryptophan is absent from the CDR3, which likely points to a read error. V and J are TRBV5-6 and TRBJ1-2, with 9 nucleotides matching TRBD1. V was clipped by 2 bases and J by 3 bases; unmatched bases: 11. This CDR3 is 17 amino acids long. Germline V lookup: CDR1 SGHDT, CDR2 YYEEEE. The CDR3 protein is CASSFTLTGGVDYGYTL. CDR3 coding DNA: TGTGCCAGCAGCTTCACCCTGACAGGGGGGGTGGACTATGGCTACACCTTA.

A word on this clonotype: An end of the junction differs from the germline gene, which may be a read error. This chain connects TRBV11-3 to TRBJ2-1, with TRBD2 identical over 9 bases. Per the germline V gene, CDR1 is SGHNT and CDR2 is YENEEA. The CDR3 spans 18 residues. This chain's CDR3 is CANSLGQGGRADYNELFF. The CDR3 nucleotides read TGTGCCAACAGCTTAGGTCAAGGCGGGAGGGCCGACTACAATGAGCTATTCTTC.

This clonotype was found once. At one of its ends the junction is not consistent with the germline gene, which may arise from a read error. The chain combines TRBV4-2 with TRBJ1-3, with TRBD1 matching 7 bases. The CDR3 has 17 amino acids. Per the germline V gene, CDR1 is LGHNA and CDR2 is YNFKEQ. The CDR3, as DNA: TGTGCCAGCAGCGAATATGGAGGGGGCTTTACCGGAAACACCATATATTTC. Encoded protein: CASSEYGGGFTGNTIYF.

This clonotype appeared many times. This chain links TRBV12-3 or TRBV12-4 with TRBJ2-5; D call uncertain. This CDR3 has 11 residues. V was trimmed by 2 bases and J by 5 bases, leaving 3 bases between them. CDR3 nucleotides: TGTGCCAGCAGTTTATCGGAGACCCAGTACTTC. This encodes CASSLSETQYF.

For the CDR3, the DNA is TGTGCCAGCAGCGAAAGGGTGGGGCGCCCCACAACTAGCGTAGGCTACACCTTC. Translating it yields CASSERVGRPTTSVGYTF. The rearrangement uses TRBV12-3 or TRBV12-4 and TRBJ1-2; tentative D call: TRBD1 (5 bases). Trimming pared 6 bases from V and 8 bases from J, leaving 31 bases between. CDR3 length equals 18 residues.

This clonotype was counted many times. The genes are TRBV29-1 and TRBJ2-2; D ambiguous. CDR3 size: 12 residues. The germline gives CDR1 SQVTM, CDR2 ANQGSEA. The V gene lost 7 bases and the J gene lost 4 bases, with 10 bases spanning the gap. The CDR3 here is CSGHSGTGELFF. CDR3 DNA: TGCAGCGGACATTCGGGCACCGGGGAGCTGTTTTTT.

This clonotype is classed as medium-sized. The chain carries TRBV29-1 and TRBJ2-3, with a possible D match to TRBD1 (6 bases). Trimming took off 1 base at V and 0 bases at J, with 11 bases between the two ends. The CDR3 runs 15 residues. CDR1 SQVTM and CDR2 ANQGSEA come from the germline V gene. The CDR3: CSVEGQETSTDTQYF. CDR3 DNA sequence: TGCAGCGTTGAAGGACAGGAGACGAGCACAGATACGCAGTATTTT.

A remark on this clonotype: Relative to the germline gene, one junction end is altered; a read error may explain this. The chain recombines TRBV11-2 with TRBJ2-5; TRBD2 matches 8 bases. Germline V gene lookup returns CDR1 SGHAT and CDR2 FQNNGV. The CDR3 runs to 13 residues. The CDR3 loop reads CASCFTGGGVQYF. CDR3 in DNA: TGTGCCAGCTGCTTTACGGGAGGGGGGGTCCAGTACTTC.

On this clonotype: A read error may produce the germline difference seen at one junction end. The CDR3 loop is CASSYCGTGGSKHYF. The CDR3 nucleotides read TGTGCCAGCAGTTACTGTGGGACAGGGGGCTCCAAGCACTACTTT. The rearrangement links TRBV6-6 to TRBJ2-7, with 12 bases fitting TRBD1. Germline CDR1 reads MNHNY; CDR2 reads SVGAGI (reference sequence). CDR3 length equals 15 residues.

This clonotype was seen ten or more times. The chain carries TRBV6-5 and TRBJ2-7, with TRBD2 matching 8 bases. Germline loops: CDR1 MNHEY, CDR2 SVGAGI. CDR3 size: 15 residues. Unmatched junction bases numbered 13, after V lost 7 bases and J lost 5 bases. The chain's CDR3 is CASKALQGLVDEQYF. The DNA for the CDR3 is TGTGCCAGCAAAGCCTTACAGGGACTAGTCGACGAGCAGTACTTC.

Of note for this clonotype: With a much larger clone just one base away, this may be a read error. V gene TRBV5-4 combines with J gene TRBJ2-2, with 11 bases identical to TRBD2. This CDR3 has 15 amino acids. Per germline, CDR1 SGHNT and CDR2 YYREEE (reference sequence). CDR3 bases: TGTGCCAGCAGCCGACTAGCGGGGAACACCGGGGGGCTGTTTTTT. This translates into CASSRLAGNTGGLFF.

This chain links TRBV28 with TRBJ2-1; weak D call: TRBD2 (6 bases). CDR1 is MDHEN, CDR2 SYDVKM, per germline. The CDR3 has 12 amino acids. CDR3 in DNA: TGTGTCAACAGTTTTCTCCCGGAGGGGCAGTTCTTC. Its translation: CVNSFLPEGQFF.

On this clonotype itself: One end of the junction varies from germline; a read error may be responsible. The chain carries TRBV11-2 and TRBJ2-5; either TRBD1 or TRBD2 may supply D (5 bases each). The length of the CDR3 is 13 residues. The germline V gene encodes CDR1 SGHAT and CDR2 FQNNGV. CDR3 nucleotide sequence: TGTGACAGCAGCTTAGGTGTCGGGGACCGCGAATACTTC. Residues: CDSSLGVGDREYF.

In regard to this clonotype: One end of the junction does not line up with germline, which may come from a read error. The chain carries TRBV6-2 or TRBV6-3 and TRBJ2-3, with D perhaps TRBD2 (6 bases). The V gene's germline CDR1 is MNHEY and CDR2 SVGEGT. The CDR3 runs to 13 residues. Written as DNA, the CDR3 is TGTGCCGAACGGAGGGAGGTACCAGATACGCAGCGTTTT. As protein: CAERREVPDTQRF.

Notes on this clonotype: A read error may account for a junction end that differs from germline. V and J are TRBV11-3 and TRBJ1-1; D unclear. In germline, CDR1 is SGHNT, CDR2 YENEEA. The CDR3 extends over 16 amino acids. CDR3 loop: CANSLIGEYRNTETFF. The CDR3 DNA sequence: TGTGCCAACAGCTTAATCGGGGAATACCGGAACACTGAAACTTTCTTT.

Note on this clonotype: This CDR3 fails to terminate in the conserved phenylalanine or tryptophan, so it likely reflects a read error. The rearrangement joins TRBV11-2 to TRBJ2-7; TRBD1 is a possible D gene (6 bases). Trimming removed 9 bases from V and 7 bases from J, with 28 bases in between. CDR3 length: 16 amino acids. Germline lookup yields CDR1 SGHAT and CDR2 FQNNGV. CDR3 residues: CARPTPGLEARGEQYI. CDR3 nucleotide sequence: TGTGCCAGACCGACTCCTGGGCTGGAGGCAAGGGGGGAGCAGTACATC.

Of note for this clonotype: Since a much larger clone is just one base distant, this may be a read error. J is TRBJ2-2 and V is TRBV5-1; D gene unclear. The V gene's germline CDR1 is SGHRS and CDR2 YFSETQ. The CDR3 sequence is 14 residues long. The CDR3 loop is CASSLGWNIGELFF. Written as DNA, the CDR3 is TGCGCCAGCAGCTTGGGGTGGAACATCGGGGAGCTGTTTTTT.

The chain links TRBV12-3 or TRBV12-4 to TRBJ2-6; 7 bases are shared with TRBD1. Losses at the gene ends were 5 bases for V and 1 base for J; bases not matched to a gene: 14. The CDR3 consists of 19 residues. CDR3 nucleotide sequence: TGTGCCAGCAGTCCCGAGATAGGGGGCGCCTTTTCTGGGGCCAACGTCCTGACTTTC. It translates to CASSPEIGGAFSGANVLTF.

Note on this clonotype: A read error is possible here, since a much larger clone lies one base away. The genes are TRBV5-1 and TRBJ1-3, with 7 nucleotides matching TRBD1. CDR1 and CDR2 (germline): SGHRS, YFSETQ. The CDR3 length is 16 residues. The DNA of the CDR3 is TGCGCCAGCAGCTTGGTGTCAGGGGGATCTGGAAACACCGTATATTTT. It translates to CASSLVSGGSGNTVYF.

Concerning this clonotype itself: The CDR3 does not close with the conserved phenylalanine or tryptophan, likely indicating a read error. The chain has TRBV6-1 and TRBJ2-3; D remains unclear. The ends were cut back, 7 bases at V and 5 bases at J, with 13 bases in the middle. Germline V gene sequence: CDR1 MNHNS, CDR2 SASEGT. The CDR3 has 13 amino acids. The CDR3 is CASTVAEIDTQYS. CDR3 DNA sequence: TGTGCCAGCACGGTGGCCGAGATAGATACGCAGTATTCT.

Details on this clonotype: An end of the junction does not agree with germline; a read error may underlie this. The chain recombines TRBV6-5 with TRBJ2-1; 7 bases are a match to TRBD2. CDR1 is MNHEY, CDR2 SVGAGI, per germline. There are 14 residues in the CDR3. CDR3 bases: TGTACCAGCACTCCCCCGACGGGAGGACTCAAGCAGTTCTTC. Translation gives CTSTPPTGGLKQFF.

In the case of this clonotype: A much larger clone is a single base away; this may be a read error. The CDR3 loop is CASSSTQGSSNQPQYF. The CDR3 DNA reads TGTGCCAGCAGCTCGACACAGGGGTCCAGCAATCAGCCCCAGTATTTT. The chain links TRBV28 to TRBJ1-5; the match to TRBD1 covers 7 bases. The assigned J gene may be wrong: the sequence end matches TRBJ2-3 better. The V gene's germline CDR1 is MDHEN and CDR2 SYDVKM. The CDR3 spans 16 residues.

The chain carries TRBV4-2 and TRBJ2-7; 8 bases are a match to TRBD2. This CDR3 has 15 residues. Per germline, CDR1 LGHNA and CDR2 YNFKEQ. J lost 2 bases, V lost 6 bases, and 9 bases had no gene match. CDR3 in DNA: TGTGCCAGCAGTCCTGGACTAGCAGGAGCCTACGAGCAGTACTTC. Protein: CASSPGLAGAYEQYF.

The chain joins TRBV6-5 to TRBJ2-1, with D perhaps matching TRBD2 (6 bases). Germline CDR1 reads MNHEY; CDR2 reads SVGAGI. This CDR3 region has 13 residues. CDR3 DNA sequence: TGTCTCAGCAGCCGAAGCGGGTACAATGAGCAGTTCTTC. This sequence encodes CLSSRSGYNEQFF.

This clonotype was found many times. The V and J genes are TRBV5-1 and TRBJ1-6; maybe TRBD1 (6 bases). CDR3 length: 14 residues. V was clipped by 2 bases and J by 5 bases, with 8 bases between them. Germline values: CDR1 SGHRS, CDR2 YFSETQ. CDR3 loop: CASSLGQHNSPLHF. The CDR3 region has the DNA TGCGCCAGCAGCTTAGGACAGCATAATTCACCCCTCCACTTT. Full variable domain (rest looked up from reference TRBV5-1 and TRBJ1-6): KAGVTQTPRYLIKTRGQQVTLSCSPISGHRSVSWYQQTPGQGLQFLFEYFSETQRNKGNFPGRFSGRQFSNSRSEMNVSTLELGDSALYLCASSLGQHNSPLHFGNGTRLTVT.

The chain links TRBV6-6 to TRBJ1-1; D unclear. The CDR3 runs 15 residues. Germline lookup yields CDR1 MNHNY and CDR2 SVGAGI (reference sequence). Trimming left V 2 bases short and J 5 bases short, with 15 bases between. The CDR3 protein is CASSYGSGHATEAFF. The CDR3 DNA follows: TGTGCCAGCAGTTACGGGTCAGGCCATGCGACTGAAGCTTTCTTT.

This clonotype is medium-sized (0.01 to 0.1%) by share. The chain joins TRBV11-2 to TRBJ2-1; 9 bases match TRBD2. The CDR3 spans 17 residues. Trimming took 2 bases from V and 4 from J; bases not matched to a gene: 9. Germline V gene lookup returns CDR1 SGHAT and CDR2 FQNNGV. CDR3: CASSLPRGSGRYNEQFF. The CDR3 DNA reads as TGTGCCAGCAGCTTACCCCGGGGGAGCGGGAGGTACAATGAGCAGTTCTTC.

Note on this clonotype: One junction end does not reproduce the germline sequence, and a read error may be involved. The rearrangement uses TRBV29-1 and TRBJ2-2, with D maybe TRBD2 (6 bases). The CDR3 extends over 13 amino acids. Germline CDR1 is SQVTM and CDR2 is ANQGSEA. The CDR3 nucleotides are TGCAGCACCACGGGGCACTCGGGCGGGGAACTGTTTTTT. Encoded protein: CSTTGHSGGELFF.

Remarks on this clonotype: This likely comes from a read error, as the CDR3 has no conserved phenylalanine or tryptophan at its end. J is TRBJ2-4 and V is TRBV5-6, with D maybe TRBD1 (5 bases). Germline V gene sequence: CDR1 SGHDT, CDR2 YYEEEE. V shed 6 bases and J shed 8 bases, with 18 bases lying between them. This CDR3 region has 14 residues. The CDR3: CASIRWGSGYIQYI. CDR3 DNA sequence: TGTGCCAGCATCCGATGGGGCAGTGGATACATTCAGTACATC.

As for this clonotype: A clone one base away is much larger, so this may be a read error. J is TRBJ2-6 and V is TRBV5-1, with D possibly TRBD2 on 6 matching bases. The CDR3 spans 19 residues. Trimming pared 0 bases from V and 0 bases from J, leaving 16 bases between. The V gene's germline CDR1 is SGHRS and CDR2 YFSETQ. The CDR3 DNA sequence: TGCGCCAGCAGCTTGGGTCCCGGGGGATGGATCTCTGGGGCCAACGTCCTGACTTTC. It encodes CASSLGPGGWISGANVLTF.